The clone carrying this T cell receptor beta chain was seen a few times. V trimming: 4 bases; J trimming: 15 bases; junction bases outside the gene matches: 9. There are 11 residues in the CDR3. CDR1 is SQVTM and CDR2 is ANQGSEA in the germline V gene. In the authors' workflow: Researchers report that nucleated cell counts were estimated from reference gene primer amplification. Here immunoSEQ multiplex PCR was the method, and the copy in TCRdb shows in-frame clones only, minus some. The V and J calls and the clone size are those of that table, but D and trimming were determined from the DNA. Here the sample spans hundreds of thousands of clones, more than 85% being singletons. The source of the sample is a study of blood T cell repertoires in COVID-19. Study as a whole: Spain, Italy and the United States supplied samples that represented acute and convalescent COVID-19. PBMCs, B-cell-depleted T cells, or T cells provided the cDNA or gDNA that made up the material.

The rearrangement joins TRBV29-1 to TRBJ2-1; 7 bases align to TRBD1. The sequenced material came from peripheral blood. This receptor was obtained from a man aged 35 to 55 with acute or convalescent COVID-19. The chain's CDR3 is CSVVTGVELFF. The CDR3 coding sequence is TGCAGCGTTGTTACAGGGGTTGAACTGTTCTTC.